The 18 T cell receptor beta chains below all came from one sample that was sequenced in a study of regulatory T cells in long-lasting Graves disease. Combining iRepertoire HTBI primers with Arm-PCR of CDR3 regions, the authors built TCR beta libraries. One entry per CDR3 protein, called by TCRdb with MiXCR from the multiplex PCR reads. The sample contains 450,000 or so distinct CDR3 sequences, around a fifth of which appear only once. Time point described: persistent/refractory GD, antithyroid drugs over 5 years with positive TRAb. Making the TCR library involved RNA that had been extracted from PBMCs. The sequencing used peripheral blood mononuclear cells (PBMCs), collected when the disease was refractory, from a patient treated with antithyroid drugs. The receptors derive from a female donor with Graves disease.

Ten or more counts support this clonotype. V gene TRBV29-1 combines with J gene TRBJ2-5; D ambiguous. Germline V gives CDR1 SQVTM, CDR2 ANQGSEA. The CDR3 extends over 12 amino acids. V gave up 6 bases and J gave up 5 bases, with 13 bases separating them. The CDR3 nucleotides are TGCAGCGTGCGTACAACCTCGGAGACCCAGTACTTC. Protein: CSVRTTSETQYF. The full variable domain, in which reference TRBV29-1 and TRBJ2-5 provide the parts outside the CDR3, is SAVISQKPSRDICQRGTSLTIQCQVDSQVTMMFWYRQQPGQSLTLIATANQGSEATYESGFVIDKFPISRPNLTFSTLTVSNMSPEDSSIYLCSVRTTSETQYFGPGTRLLVL.

Many counts were recorded for this clonotype. The chain joins TRBV12-3 or TRBV12-4 to TRBJ2-6; TRBD1 agrees at 8 bases. J gave up 3 bases and V 5 bases, and 3 bases lay outside the gene matches. CDR3 size: 15 residues. CDR3 in DNA: TGTGCCAGCAGTCCGGACAGGGATGGGGCCAACGTCCTGACTTTC. This sequence encodes CASSPDRDGANVLTF.

The table lists this clonotype with many counts. V usage is TRBV11-2 and J usage is TRBJ1-1; D unresolved. Between the trimmed V and J ends, which lost 7 bases and 7 bases, there was a span of 7 bases. The CDR3 totals 10 residues. Germline V gene sequence: CDR1 SGHAT, CDR2 FQNNGV. CDR3 region: CASMEDEAFF. Written as DNA, the CDR3 is TGTGCCAGCATGGAAGATGAAGCTTTCTTT. Full variable domain (rest looked up from reference TRBV11-2 and TRBJ1-1): EAGVAQSPRYKIIEKRQSVAFWCNPISGHATLYWYQQILGQGPKLLIQFQNNGVVDDSQLPKDRFSAERLKGVDSTLKIQPAKLEDSAVYLCASMEDEAFFGQGTRLTVV.

This clonotype has a count of ten or more. An end of the junction differs from the germline gene, which may be a read error. V usage is TRBV12-3 or TRBV12-4 and J usage is TRBJ2-7, with TRBD2 identical over 11 bases. The CDR3 sequence is 14 residues long. CDR3 amino acids: CASSSGTSGAPGNF. CDR3 sequence (DNA): TGTGCCAGCAGCTCCGGGACTAGCGGAGCCCCGGGGAACTTC.

There are a few counts of this clonotype. The chain combines TRBV19 with TRBJ1-2; TRBD1 matches at 9 bases. Germline loops: CDR1 LNHDA, CDR2 SQIVND (reference sequence). The junction had 7 bases not matched to a gene; V was cut back by 7 bases and J by 4 bases. The CDR3 loop spans 14 amino acids. The CDR3 coding sequence is TGTGCCAGTACCCTGGGACAGGGCCCCTATGGCTACACCTTC. Translating it yields CASTLGQGPYGYTF.

This chain links TRBV27 with TRBJ2-5; D possibly corresponds to TRBD1 (5 bases). Trimming removed 6 bases at V and 3 bases at J, with 14 bases between. This CDR3 contains 14 residues. Germline V gives CDR1 MNHEY, CDR2 SMNVEV (reference sequence). CDR3 bases: TGTGCCAGCAGGCGTTCAGGGTTGGAAGAGACCCAGTACTTC. This translates into CASRRSGLEETQYF.

The rearrangement uses TRBV5-1 and TRBJ1-1; D is undetermined. This CDR3 comprises 15 residues. V was trimmed by 0 bases and J by 1 base, leaving 10 bases between them. CDR1 is SGHRS, CDR2 YFSETQ, per germline. The CDR3: CASSLEPTGNTEAFF. CDR3 nucleotide sequence: TGCGCCAGCAGCTTGGAACCCACGGGGAACACTGAAGCTTTCTTT. Full variable domain (rest looked up from reference TRBV5-1 and TRBJ1-1): KAGVTQTPRYLIKTRGQQVTLSCSPISGHRSVSWYQQTPGQGLQFLFEYFSETQRNKGNFPGRFSGRQFSNSRSEMNVSTLELGDSALYLCASSLEPTGNTEAFFGQGTRLTVV.

This clonotype was seen repeatedly, ten times or more. The rearrangement links TRBV28 to TRBJ2-2, with 7 bases matching TRBD2. The CDR3 has 15 amino acids. Germline CDR1 reads MDHEN; CDR2 reads SYDVKM. V shed 7 bases, J shed 7 bases, and the junction held 12 bases outside the gene matches. The chain's CDR3 is CASTNGAGVSGELFF. In DNA form, the CDR3 reads TGTGCCAGCACCAATGGCGCGGGAGTAAGCGGGGAGCTGTTTTTT.

This clonotype was picked up many times. The rearrangement links TRBV29-1 to TRBJ1-2; 7 bases map to TRBD1. The J segment lost 3 bases and the V segment lost 8 bases, leaving 9 bases of the junction unmatched. There are 13 residues in the CDR3. The germline V gene has CDR1 SQVTM and CDR2 ANQGSEA. Here the CDR3 reads CSISGGRDYGYTF. The CDR3 DNA reads TGCAGCATCTCAGGGGGAAGAGACTATGGCTACACCTTC.

The sample holds a few counts of this clonotype. The chain is built from TRBV20-1 and TRBJ2-3; possible D gene TRBD1, 6 bases. This CDR3 is built from 12 residues. The germline CDR1 and CDR2 sequences are DFQATT and SNEGSKA (reference sequence). Trimming removed 6 bases from V and 4 bases from J, with 11 bases in between. The CDR3: CSAQGTPDTQYF. DNA of the CDR3: TGCAGTGCCCAGGGGACCCCAGATACGCAGTATTTT.

This clonotype appeared a few times. The gene calls are TRBV6-4 and TRBJ2-2; D not resolved. With 7 bases removed from V and 0 bases from J, the gap between germline ends came to 12 bases. The length of the CDR3 is 15 residues. The germline V gene has CDR1 MRHNA and CDR2 SNTAGT. The CDR3 bases are TGTGCCAGCACTTCCCATCCAGCGAACACCGGGGAGCTGTTTTTT. Translation: CASTSHPANTGELFF.

V is TRBV10-3 and J is TRBJ2-5; a possible D gene is TRBD1 (5 bases). CDR1 is ENHRY and CDR2 is SYGVKD in the germline V gene. This CDR3 comprises 13 residues. Trimming shortened V by 4 bases and J by 2 bases, and 8 bases separated the two germline ends. The CDR3 sequence is CAISVKGQETQYF. The CDR3 region has the DNA TGTGCCATCAGTGTGAAGGGGCAAGAGACCCAGTACTTC.

This chain connects TRBV14 to TRBJ2-5, with D perhaps being TRBD1 or TRBD2 (5 bases each). This CDR3 is built from 13 residues. V lost 4 bases, J lost 7 bases, and 13 bases lay in between. Germline V lookup: CDR1 SGHDN, CDR2 FVKESK. CDR3 amino acids: CASSRDLTGTQYF. As DNA, the CDR3 is TGTGCCAGCAGCCGGGACCTAACAGGGACCCAGTACTTC.

The V call is TRBV5-8, the J call TRBJ1-2; D call uncertain. The CDR3 sequence is 13 residues long. Trimming shortened V by 0 bases and J by 3 bases, and 6 bases separated the two germline ends. Germline-derived CDR1 and CDR2 are SGHTS and YDEGEE. The CDR3: CASSLAVYYGYTF. The CDR3 nucleotides read TGTGCCAGCAGCTTGGCCGTGTACTATGGCTACACCTTC.

The rearrangement uses TRBV7-2 and TRBJ1-2; 7 bases line up with TRBD1. V trimming: 5 bases; J trimming: 7 bases; junction bases outside the gene matches: 16. CDR3 length: 16 amino acids. The germline V gene encodes CDR1 SGHTA and CDR2 FQGNSA. The CDR3 sequence is CASSPPPDRDGVGYTF. The CDR3 DNA reads TGTGCCAGCAGCCCGCCCCCCGACAGGGATGGGGTTGGCTACACCTTC.

This clonotype was detected many times. This sequence joins TRBV20-1 and TRBJ2-5; TRBD1 matches at 7 bases. V lost 6 bases to trimming and J lost 3 bases; unmatched junction nucleotides: 7. The CDR3 length is 13 residues. Germline CDR1 reads DFQATT; CDR2 reads SNEGSKA (reference sequence). CDR3 bases: TGCAGTGCCCAAGGGACAGCCAAAGAGACCCAGTACTTC. Encoded protein: CSAQGTAKETQYF.

The sample holds many counts of this clonotype. The V call is TRBV7-8, the J call TRBJ2-5, with 16 bases that match TRBD2. Germline V gene data show CDR1 as SGHVS and CDR2 as FQNEAQ. V lost 5 bases, J lost 1 base, and 7 bases stayed unmatched. The CDR3 covers 18 residues. The chain's CDR3 is CASSPGTSGGAGQETQYF. CDR3 bases: TGTGCCAGCAGCCCCGGGACTAGCGGGGGGGCAGGCCAAGAGACCCAGTACTTC.

There are many counts of this clonotype. This rearrangement joins TRBV2 to TRBJ1-2; D unresolved. Trimming took off 5 bases at V and 3 bases at J, with 13 bases between the two ends. The CDR3 runs to 14 residues. Germline V gives CDR1 SNHLY, CDR2 FYNNEI. The CDR3 DNA follows: TGTGCCAGCAGTTATAACGACGGGTACTATGGCTACACCTTC. Its protein is CASSYNDGYYGYTF. Full variable domain (remainder filled in from reference TRBV2 and TRBJ1-2): EPEVTQTPSHQVTQMGQEVILRCVPISNHLYFYWYRQILGQKVEFLVSFYNNEISEKSEIFDDQFSVERPDGSNFTLKIRSTKLEDSAMYFCASSYNDGYYGYTFGSGTRLTVV.